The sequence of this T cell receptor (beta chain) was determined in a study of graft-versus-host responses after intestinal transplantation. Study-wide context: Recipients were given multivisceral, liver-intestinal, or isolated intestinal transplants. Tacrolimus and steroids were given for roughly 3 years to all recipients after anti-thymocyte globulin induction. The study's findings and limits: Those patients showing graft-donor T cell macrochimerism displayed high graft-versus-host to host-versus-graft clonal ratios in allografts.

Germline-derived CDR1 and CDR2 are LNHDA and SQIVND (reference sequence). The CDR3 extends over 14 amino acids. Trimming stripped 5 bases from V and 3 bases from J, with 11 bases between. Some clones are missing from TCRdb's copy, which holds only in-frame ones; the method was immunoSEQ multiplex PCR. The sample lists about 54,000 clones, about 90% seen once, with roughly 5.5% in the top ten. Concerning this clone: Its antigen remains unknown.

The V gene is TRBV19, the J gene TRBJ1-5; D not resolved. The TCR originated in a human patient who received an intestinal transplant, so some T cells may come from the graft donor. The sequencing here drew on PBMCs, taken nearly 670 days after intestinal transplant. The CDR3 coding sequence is TGTGCCAGTAGTGGCAGCCGGTTCAATCAGCCCCAGCATTTT. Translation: CASSGSRFNQPQHF.